The rows below give T cell receptor beta chains drawn from one sample of a study of control samples from healthy donors and cancer patients. The method was immunoSEQ multiplex PCR; TCRdb's version includes in-frame clones alone and lacks a portion of them. This table holds some 150,000 clones, approximately 94% found once. Sequencing input: PBMCs. The receptor source for this set is a man aged 55 to 70 with colorectal cancer. CDR3s include the opening cysteine and the closing phenylalanine or tryptophan. Each record gives: CDR3 DNA, CDR3 protein, V gene, D gene, clone size, J gene. The D gene is left open where the match is weak. Only some rows state a clone size, as once, few, many or a class for expanded clones.

TGTGCCAGCACCCGAGACATCTCCTCTGGAAACACCATATATTTT,CASTRDISSGNTIYF,TRBV9,NA,NA,TRBJ1-3
TGTGCCACCAGCAGAGATCTGGCAGACAAAAATGCAACTAATGAAAAACTGTTTTTT,CATSRDLADKNATNEKLFF,TRBV15,NA,once,TRBJ1-4
TGTGCCAGCAGCTTGAAAAGCGGGGGGCCCCAAGGGGAGACCCAGTACTTC,CASSLKSGGPQGETQYF,TRBV5-4,TRBD2,NA,TRBJ2-5
TGTGCCAGCAGTTTATTCTCCTCTACTAACACCGGGGAGCTGTTTTTT,CASSLFSSTNTGELFF,TRBV27,NA,NA,TRBJ2-2
TGTGCCAGCAGTTATTTGAATAGCAATCAGCCCCAGCATTTT,CASSYLNSNQPQHF,TRBV6-2/TRBV6-3,NA,once,TRBJ1-5
TGTGCCAGCAGCAGACTAGCGCTAGATACGCAGTATTTT,CASSRLALDTQYF,TRBV6-6,TRBD2,NA,TRBJ2-3
TGTGCCAGCAGCCCTCAGCCCGGGACTGCAGACTTAGATACGCAGTATTTT,CASSPQPGTADLDTQYF,TRBV3-1/TRBV3-2,NA,NA,TRBJ2-3
TGCACCAGCAGCCAAGCCCGGACTAGCGGGGCCTACAATGAGCAGTTCTTC,CTSSQARTSGAYNEQFF,TRBV1,NA,NA,TRBJ2-1
TGTGCCAGCGGCGGGCCGGGGCTAGGCACAGATACGCAGTATTTT,CASGGPGLGTDTQYF,TRBV5-6,NA,NA,TRBJ2-3
TGCGCCAGCAGCCTTAGGGTAACAGGGGGGCACGCGACTAATGAAAAACTGTTTTTT,CASSLRVTGGHATNEKLFF,TRBV5-1,TRBD1,NA,TRBJ1-4
TGTGCCAGCGCTAGCGAGGGCGAGCAGTACTTC,CASASEGEQYF,TRBV2,NA,NA,TRBJ2-7
TGTGCCAGCAGCGCCACGGGGGGGGCGAATTACAATGAGCAGTTCTTC,CASSATGGANYNEQFF,TRBV9,TRBD2,NA,TRBJ2-1
TGTGCCTGGAGCCCCGGGACAGCCTATGGCTACACCTTC,CAWSPGTAYGYTF,TRBV30,TRBD1,once,TRBJ1-2
TGCAGCGTTGGGCTAGCGGGGGCGGATACGCAGTATTTT,CSVGLAGADTQYF,TRBV29-1,TRBD2,NA,TRBJ2-3
TGTGCCAGCAGCTTATCCAGGGGCAACGAAAAACTGTTTTTT,CASSLSRGNEKLFF,TRBV7-9,NA,NA,TRBJ1-4
TGTGCCAGCAGTCCCGGGACTAGCGGGGGTGGGACCCAGTACTTC,CASSPGTSGGGTQYF,TRBV27,TRBD2,NA,TRBJ2-5
TGTGCCAGCAGCCTCTCTACCCCTCCTTCGGACGGGGAGCTGTTTTTT,CASSLSTPPSDGELFF,TRBV6-2/TRBV6-3,NA,NA,TRBJ2-2
TGTGCCAGCAGTTCATTCTCGGGGCTTGAAGCTTTCTTT,CASSSFSGLEAFF,TRBV6-5,NA,NA,TRBJ1-1
TGTGCCAGCAGTCCTTCGAACACCGGGGAGCTGTTTTTT,CASSPSNTGELFF,TRBV12-3/TRBV12-4,NA,NA,TRBJ2-2
TGCGCCAGCAGCTTGGGGCTGGGCGCGAGCTCCTACAATGAGCAGTTCTTC,CASSLGLGASSYNEQFF,TRBV5-1,NA,NA,TRBJ2-1
TGTGCCAGCAGCGGGACAGGGTTTTCGGAGGATGGCTACACCTTC,CASSGTGFSEDGYTF,TRBV21-1,NA,NA,TRBJ1-2
TGTGCCAGCACGAAGTCCGGAACAGGGGGAACCGGGGAGCTGTTTTTT,CASTKSGTGGTGELFF,TRBV3-1/TRBV3-2,TRBD1,NA,TRBJ2-2
TGCGCCAGCAGCCAAGTCGGACAGGGGATGTCCTACAATGAGCAGTTCTTC,CASSQVGQGMSYNEQFF,TRBV4-3,TRBD1,NA,TRBJ2-1
TGTGCCAGCAGTTTATTAGCAGGGGATGGCTATGGCTACACCTTC,CASSLLAGDGYGYTF,TRBV27,NA,NA,TRBJ1-2
TGCGCCAGCAGCTCTCAGGCAGGATTTTCTGGAAACACCATATATTTT,CASSSQAGFSGNTIYF,TRBV5-1,NA,NA,TRBJ1-3
TGCGCCAGCAGCCAAGACCAGTCGGACACAGATACGCAGTATTTT,CASSQDQSDTDTQYF,TRBV4-1,NA,NA,TRBJ2-3
TGTGCCAGTAGTACGGGACAGGGGTTCCCAGATACGCAGTATTTT,CASSTGQGFPDTQYF,TRBV19,TRBD1,NA,TRBJ2-3
TGTGCCAGTAGTCAGATGGGGAGTAACAATCAGCCCCAGCATTTT,CASSQMGSNNQPQHF,TRBV19,NA,NA,TRBJ1-5
TGTGCCAGCAGCTTAGGACAGCTCCTCTCTGGAAACACCATATATTTT,CASSLGQLLSGNTIYF,TRBV7-8,NA,NA,TRBJ1-3
TGTGCCAGCAGCCCCGCCGGGACAGTCTACGAGCAGTACTTC,CASSPAGTVYEQYF,TRBV6-5,TRBD1,NA,TRBJ2-7
TGTGCCAGCAGCAGCCAGGGGATAGAGACCCAGTACTTC,CASSSQGIETQYF,TRBV7-7,NA,NA,TRBJ2-5
TGTGCCAGCAGCTCCACAGGGGCAGGTGAGCAGTTCTTC,CASSSTGAGEQFF,TRBV5-4,TRBD1,NA,TRBJ2-1
TGTGCCATCACAGGGGCCGGTGGCACAGATACGCAGTATTTT,CAITGAGGTDTQYF,TRBV2,TRBD1,NA,TRBJ2-3
TGTGCCAGCAGCTTGGCCTCAGGCTACAATGAGCAGTTCTTC,CASSLASGYNEQFF,TRBV5-4,NA,NA,TRBJ2-1
TGCGCCAGCAGTTCGGACAGGGTTCAGCCCCAGCATTTT,CASSSDRVQPQHF,TRBV10-2,TRBD1,NA,TRBJ1-5
TGTGCCAGCAGCCTTGGGACGGCCGTCTACGAGCAGTACTTC,CASSLGTAVYEQYF,TRBV3-1/TRBV3-2,NA,NA,TRBJ2-7
TGCAGCGTTGTGGACTTCTACACAGATACGCAGTATTTT,CSVVDFYTDTQYF,TRBV29-1,NA,few,TRBJ2-3
TGCGCCAGCAGCTCCTCTCACGGGACAGGGTTCACCGGGGAGCTGTTTTTT,CASSSSHGTGFTGELFF,TRBV4-1,TRBD1,once,TRBJ2-2
TGTGCCAGCAGCTATCGACAGGGGCGGGATGTCTACGAGCAGTACTTC,CASSYRQGRDVYEQYF,TRBV7-9,TRBD1,NA,TRBJ2-7
TGTGCCAGCGGGGCAGGGATGAACACTGAAGCTTTCTTT,CASGAGMNTEAFF,TRBV6-5,NA,NA,TRBJ1-1
TGTGCCAGCAGTGACTCGCGGGGCGCCCACTATGGCTACACCTTC,CASSDSRGAHYGYTF,TRBV6-4,NA,NA,TRBJ1-2
TGCGCCAGCAGGAACCTTGGACAGGGGGATGATCAGCCCCAGCATTTT,CASRNLGQGDDQPQHF,TRBV4-1,TRBD1,once,TRBJ1-5
TGTGCCAGCAGCCCGGGCCCAGATTCACCCCTCCACTTT,CASSPGPDSPLHF,TRBV5-5,NA,NA,TRBJ1-6
TGTGCCTGGAACCTACCCCCGGGGAATTCACCCCTCCACTTT,CAWNLPPGNSPLHF,TRBV30,NA,NA,TRBJ1-6
TGTGCCAGCAGCTTAAGGGGCTCGAAAGAGACCCAGTACTTC,CASSLRGSKETQYF,TRBV7-2,NA,NA,TRBJ2-5
TGTGCCAGCAGCCAAGGGACCAGGTCCACCGGGGAGCTGTTTTTT,CASSQGTRSTGELFF,TRBV7-2,NA,NA,TRBJ2-2
TGCGCCAGCAGCGACGGGGACGGAGAGACCCAGTACTTC,CASSDGDGETQYF,TRBV5-1,NA,NA,TRBJ2-5
TGTGCCAGCAGTCGTCCAGGTTCGAGGGAGACCCAGTACTTC,CASSRPGSRETQYF,TRBV6-5,NA,once,TRBJ2-5
TGTGCCATCAGTGGGACTAGCGGGGGCACAGATACGCAGTATTTT,CAISGTSGGTDTQYF,TRBV10-3,TRBD2,NA,TRBJ2-3
TGCGCCAGCAGTAACCCGGGAGCGGGATTCACAGATACGCAGTATTTT,CASSNPGAGFTDTQYF,TRBV10-1,TRBD2,NA,TRBJ2-3
TGTGCCACCAGTGATTTAGAGGGAAACACCATATATTTT,CATSDLEGNTIYF,TRBV24-1,NA,NA,TRBJ1-3
TGTGCCACACGGGTCCTCACTGAAGCTTTCTTT,CATRVLTEAFF,TRBV19,NA,NA,TRBJ1-1
TGTGCCAGTAGTCACGGAGGAAGCTATGGCTACACCTTC,CASSHGGSYGYTF,TRBV19,NA,NA,TRBJ1-2
TGTGCCAGCAGTCGACAGGGGGCGTTGGTGAACACTGAAGCTTTCTTT,CASSRQGALVNTEAFF,TRBV6-6,TRBD1,once,TRBJ1-1
TGTGCCGGAGGGACAGGGGATAACACCGGGGAGCTGTTTTTT,CAGGTGDNTGELFF,TRBV4-2,TRBD1,NA,TRBJ2-2
TGTGCCAGCTCACCAGAACGGGACAGGGGATCCTATGGCTACACCTTC,CASSPERDRGSYGYTF,TRBV18,TRBD1,once,TRBJ1-2
TGTGCCAGCAGCTCTAGCGGGGGTTCCTACAATGAGCAGTTCTTC,CASSSSGGSYNEQFF,TRBV7-2,TRBD2,NA,TRBJ2-1
TGCGCCAGCAGTGAGTCGGTTAGCGGCACAGATACGCAGTATTTT,CASSESVSGTDTQYF,TRBV10-1,NA,NA,TRBJ2-3